Below are 30 T cell receptor beta chains sequenced from a single sample in a study of blood T cell repertoires in COVID-19. Only in-frame clones appear in the TCRdb table, and some are missing; sequencing was by immunoSEQ multiplex PCR. The sample includes 100,000 or so clones, about 85% of them seen just once. Sample: peripheral blood. The receptors shown here come from a man aged 60 to 69 with acute or convalescent COVID-19.

This rearrangement joins TRBV4-1 to TRBJ2-7; TRBD1 agrees at 9 bases. This CDR3 spans 16 amino acids. CDR1 is MGHRA, CDR2 YSYEKL, per germline. The ends lost 0 bases at V and 6 bases at J; junction bases unmatched: 9. CDR3 nucleotide sequence: TGCGCCAGCAGCCAAGATGGGTGGGACAGGGCTTCCGAGCAGTACTTC. Protein product: CASSQDGWDRASEQYF.

V gene TRBV4-2 combines with J gene TRBJ2-7; possible D gene TRBD1, 6 bases. The V end was cut by 4 bases, the J end by 3 bases, with 10 bases between. The germline V gene has CDR1 LGHNA and CDR2 YNFKEQ. This CDR3 is built from 13 residues. The CDR3 nucleotides are TGTGCCAGCAGCCGCCGGGACAACTACGAGCAGTACTTC. This encodes CASSRRDNYEQYF.

In this sample, this clone turned up a few times. The rearrangement links TRBV19 to TRBJ1-6; 8 bases align to TRBD1. The CDR3 has 13 amino acids. Germline CDR1 reads LNHDA; CDR2 reads SQIVND (reference sequence). V gave up 5 bases and J gave up 9 bases; unmatched junction bases: 3. The chain's CDR3 is CASSGQGGSPLHF. The CDR3 DNA reads as TGTGCCAGTAGTGGACAGGGTGGTTCACCCCTCCACTTT.

The V gene is TRBV5-1, the J gene TRBJ2-7; tentatively, D is TRBD1 (5 bases). CDR3 length: 13 residues. Germline V CDR1 and CDR2: SGHRS, YFSETQ. V was pared by 4 bases and J by 2 bases, with 10 bases between. CDR3: CASSPQAAYEQYF. The CDR3 DNA reads TGCGCCAGCAGCCCACAGGCCGCCTACGAGCAGTACTTC.

The rearrangement uses TRBV5-1 and TRBJ2-7; 8 nucleotides match TRBD2. Germline V gives CDR1 SGHRS, CDR2 YFSETQ. CDR3 size: 16 residues. V shed 8 bases, J shed 0 bases, and the junction held 13 bases outside the gene matches. This CDR3 is CASSRLGRGGSYEQYF. In nucleotides, the CDR3 is TGCGCCAGTAGCCGCCTGGGACGGGGGGGCTCCTACGAGCAGTACTTC.

This sequence joins TRBV18 and TRBJ1-5, with D maybe TRBD1 (5 bases). CDR3 length: 14 residues. Per the germline V gene, CDR1 is KGHSH and CDR2 is LQKENI. Trimming took 10 bases from V and 0 from J, leaving 13 bases between them. CDR3 sequence reads: CATTSGGSNQPQHF. For the CDR3, the DNA is TGTGCCACCACGTCGGGGGGTAGCAATCAGCCCCAGCATTTT.

V and J are TRBV3-1 (or the pseudogene TRBV3-2) and TRBJ2-7; perhaps TRBD2 as D (6 bases). The CDR3 has 13 residues. CDR1 LGHDT and CDR2 YNNKEL come from the germline V gene (reference sequence). V lost 0 bases and J lost 7, with 10 bases in between. The CDR3 protein is CASSQEWGDEQYF. Written as DNA, the CDR3 is TGTGCCAGCAGCCAAGAATGGGGGGATGAGCAGTACTTC.

The chain uses TRBV11-2 and TRBJ2-1; TRBD2 is a possible D gene (6 bases). Deletions cut 5 bases from V and 6 bases from J, with 17 bases between. Germline values: CDR1 SGHAT, CDR2 FQNNGV. CDR3 size: 15 residues. The DNA of the CDR3 is TGTGCCAGCAGCGCCGCCGGACTACTCTCCAATGAGCAGTTCTTC. It encodes CASSAAGLLSNEQFF.

CDR3 DNA: TGTGCCAGCTCACCAACGGGACAGGGATCCTACGAGCAGTACTTC. As protein: CASSPTGQGSYEQYF. The genes are TRBV18 and TRBJ2-7, with TRBD1 matching over 9 bases. The CDR3 has 15 amino acids. Germline V gene data show CDR1 as KGHSH and CDR2 as LQKENI. V was pared by 2 bases and J by 1 base, with 3 bases of the junction left unmatched.

J is TRBJ2-3 and V is TRBV7-9; weak D call: TRBD2 (6 bases). Germline lookup yields CDR1 SEHNR and CDR2 FQNEAQ (reference sequence). V was pared by 7 bases and J by 1 base, with 12 bases between. This CDR3 spans 14 amino acids. CDR3 protein: CASKRLGGTDTQYF. In nucleotides, the CDR3 is TGTGCCAGCAAACGACTAGGGGGCACAGATACGCAGTATTTT. Full variable domain (missing parts from reference TRBV7-9 and TRBJ2-3): DTGVSQNPRHKITKRGQNVTFRCDPISEHNRLYWYRQTLGQGPEFLTYFQNEAQLEKSRLLSDRFSAERPKGSFSTLEIQRTEQGDSAMYLCASKRLGGTDTQYFGPGTRLTVL.

In nucleotides, the CDR3 is TGCAGCGGTCGGGACGCAGGGGGTTTGGCTTTCTTT. This encodes CSGRDAGGLAFF. V gene TRBV29-1 combines with J gene TRBJ1-1, with 7 bases fitting TRBD1. This CDR3 comprises 12 residues. The junction had 13 bases not matched to a gene; V was cut back by 7 bases and J by 11 bases. Germline lookup yields CDR1 SQVTM and CDR2 ANQGSEA.

This clone was seen a single time. The chain is built from TRBV6-5 and TRBJ2-7, with 8 positions matching TRBD2. This CDR3 is built from 16 residues. Trimming cost V 6 bases and J 0 bases; bases outside gene matches: 10. Germline loops: CDR1 MNHEY, CDR2 SVGAGI. The CDR3 sequence: CASRYGGEPGSYEQYF. The CDR3 DNA sequence: TGTGCCAGCAGGTACGGGGGGGAACCCGGCTCCTACGAGCAGTACTTC.

The chain joins TRBV14 to TRBJ2-3; D is unresolved. The CDR3 runs to 15 residues. Germline V lookup: CDR1 SGHDN, CDR2 FVKESK. The V and J ends lost 6 bases and 0 bases respectively, with 13 bases between them. CDR3 sequence (DNA): TGTGCCAGCAGGCCTAGTAGATCTAGCACAGATACGCAGTATTTT. It codes for CASRPSRSSTDTQYF.

V gene TRBV6-5 combines with J gene TRBJ2-7, with a possible D match to TRBD1 (6 bases). This CDR3 spans 12 amino acids. CDR1 MNHEY and CDR2 SVGAGI come from the germline V gene. Trimming took 6 bases from V and 2 from J, leaving 8 bases between them. The CDR3 DNA follows: TGTGCCAGCAGGACAGGACCCTACGAGCAGTACTTC. It specifies CASRTGPYEQYF.

The chain employs TRBV5-1 and TRBJ2-5; D is unclear. The V end was cut by 4 bases, the J end by 3 bases, with 10 bases between. The CDR3 loop spans 13 amino acids. Per the germline V gene, CDR1 is SGHRS and CDR2 is YFSETQ. CDR3 DNA sequence: TGCGCCAGCAGCCCAGTCGTGGAAGAGACCCAGTACTTC. This sequence encodes CASSPVVEETQYF.

The gene calls are TRBV7-9 and TRBJ1-2; 8 nucleotides agree with TRBD1. CDR1 is SEHNR, CDR2 FQNEAQ, per germline (reference sequence). The CDR3 length is 14 residues. Losses at the gene ends were 5 bases for V and 6 bases for J; bases not matched to a gene: 8. The chain's CDR3 is CASSPGQGADGYTF. In nucleotides, the CDR3 is TGTGCCAGCAGCCCGGGGCAGGGGGCAGATGGCTACACCTTC.

This chain uses TRBV5-8 with TRBJ2-5; TRBD2 matches at 13 bases. Germline V gene lookup returns CDR1 SGHTS and CDR2 YDEGEE. The CDR3 runs 15 residues. Trimming took 0 bases from V and 4 from J; bases not matched to a gene: 0. For the CDR3, the DNA is TGTGCCAGCAGCTTGGGACTAGCGGGGGGAGAGACCCAGTACTTC. Translation gives CASSLGLAGGETQYF.

The V gene is TRBV10-2, the J gene TRBJ2-3; TRBD2 agrees at 12 bases. Germline V gives CDR1 WSHSY, CDR2 SAAADI. With 7 bases clipped from V and 1 base from J, the junction kept 3 bases outside the gene matches. This CDR3 contains 15 residues. The CDR3 loop is CASKSSGRGTDTQYF. In DNA, the CDR3 is TGCGCCAGCAAATCTAGCGGGAGGGGCACAGATACGCAGTATTTT.

The chain links TRBV6-5 to TRBJ2-7, with TRBD2 matching 15 bases. Germline CDR1 is MNHEY and CDR2 is SVGAGI. Trimming took 9 bases from V and 6 from J; bases not matched to a gene: 3. CDR3 length: 13 residues. The CDR3 region is CASRTSGGAEQYF. The CDR3 DNA reads TGTGCCAGTCGGACTAGCGGGGGGGCCGAGCAGTACTTC.

The rearrangement joins TRBV3-1 (or the pseudogene TRBV3-2) to TRBJ2-5, with 10 bases that match TRBD2. The germline V gene encodes CDR1 LGHDT and CDR2 YNNKEL (reference sequence). The CDR3 is 17 residues long. With 4 bases clipped from V and 4 bases from J, the junction kept 12 bases outside the gene matches. CDR3 sequence: CASSLSLSQRGGETQYF. CDR3 sequence (DNA): TGTGCCAGCAGCCTATCCCTGAGCCAGCGGGGGGGAGAGACCCAGTACTTC.

The V and J genes are TRBV2 and TRBJ1-2; weak D call: TRBD1 (6 bases). With 5 bases removed from V and 1 base from J, the gap between germline ends came to 11 bases. CDR1 SNHLY and CDR2 FYNNEI come from the germline V gene. The CDR3 runs to 14 residues. The CDR3 bases are TGTGCCAGCAGTTGGGACACCGATAACTATGGCTACACCTTC. Protein product: CASSWDTDNYGYTF.

This clone was seen only a few times. The V gene is TRBV14, the J gene TRBJ1-2; TRBD1 matches at 9 bases. The germline gives CDR1 SGHDN, CDR2 FVKESK. The CDR3 sequence is 13 residues long. Trimming at V came to 8 bases and at J to 2 bases, leaving 3 bases not matched to a gene. CDR3 protein: CASWGQGNYGYTF. The CDR3 nucleotides read TGTGCCAGCTGGGGACAGGGCAACTATGGCTACACCTTC.

The V call is TRBV6-2 or TRBV6-3, the J call TRBJ2-7, with unresolved D. CDR3 size: 16 residues. Germline V lookup: CDR1 MNHEY, CDR2 SVGEGT. The germline V and J ends were trimmed by 4 bases and 2 bases, with 18 bases remaining between them. CDR3 DNA sequence: TGTGCCAGCAGTTCCCTCGTGCGGAAAGGTACCTACGAGCAGTACTTC. Encoded protein: CASSSLVRKGTYEQYF.

The chain has TRBV6-2 or TRBV6-3 and TRBJ1-5; no reliable D call. The CDR3 is 12 amino acids. Between the trimmed V and J ends, which lost 6 bases and 7 bases, there was a span of 10 bases. The germline V gene has CDR1 MNHEY and CDR2 SVGEGT. CDR3 residues: CASSLGEQPQHF. CDR3 sequence (DNA): TGTGCCAGCAGCCTTGGGGAGCAGCCCCAGCATTTT.

The chain uses TRBV7-9 and TRBJ2-1, with D possibly matching TRBD1 (5 bases). Germline CDR1 and CDR2: SEHNR and FQNEAQ (reference sequence). The CDR3 is made up of 14 amino acids. V shed 2 bases and J shed 8 bases, with 13 bases lying between them. DNA for the CDR3: TGTGCCAGCAGCTTAAATCCACAGGAGCATGAGCAGTTCTTC. Encoded protein: CASSLNPQEHEQFF. The variable domain in full, with the rest retrieved from reference TRBV7-9 and TRBJ2-1, is DTGVSQNPRHKITKRGQNVTFRCDPISEHNRLYWYRQTLGQGPEFLTYFQNEAQLEKSRLLSDRFSAERPKGSFSTLEIQRTEQGDSAMYLCASSLNPQEHEQFFGPGTRLTVL.

CDR3 sequence: CASSLAPQAGFGYGYTF. CDR3 coding DNA: TGTGCCAGCAGCTTAGCGCCGCAGGCCGGATTTGGGTATGGCTACACCTTC. V usage is TRBV7-2 and J usage is TRBJ1-2; no clear D gene. Trimming left V 0 bases short and J 5 bases short, with 19 bases between. This CDR3 is built from 17 residues. Germline values: CDR1 SGHTA, CDR2 FQGNSA.

Comments on this clone: This specimen includes other DNA sequences encoding the same CDR3. The chain links TRBV6-4 to TRBJ2-1; D is possibly TRBD1 (6 bases). This CDR3 is built from 16 residues. Trimming removed 6 bases from V and 0 bases from J, with 15 bases in between. The germline V gene encodes CDR1 MRHNA and CDR2 SNTAGT. The CDR3 loop reads CASSLSTGSSYNEQFF. CDR3 DNA sequence: TGTGCCAGCAGCTTAAGTACAGGGAGCTCCTACAATGAGCAGTTCTTC.

The rearrangement links TRBV6-4 to TRBJ2-7, with unresolved D. Trimming removed 11 bases from V and 12 bases from J, with 26 bases in between. This CDR3 is built from 13 residues. Germline loops: CDR1 MRHNA, CDR2 SNTAGT. CDR3 protein: CAGLEQGARILYF. CDR3 DNA sequence: TGTGCCGGATTAGAACAAGGAGCCCGAATCCTGTACTTC.

The genes are TRBV4-2 and TRBJ2-7, with 7 bases aligning to TRBD2. CDR3 length equals 15 residues. Germline loops: CDR1 LGHNA, CDR2 YNFKEQ. V lost 3 bases and J lost 3; bases outside the gene matches: 8. In nucleotides, the CDR3 is TGTGCCAGCAGCCAGAGGAGCGGGACCCACTACGAGCAGTACTTC. Encoded protein: CASSQRSGTHYEQYF.

The chain couples TRBV4-1 to TRBJ2-5; 9 bases line up with TRBD1. Per germline, CDR1 MGHRA and CDR2 YSYEKL. This CDR3 contains 16 residues. J lost 4 bases, V lost 4 bases, and 10 bases had no gene match. CDR3 in DNA: TGCGCCAGCAGCCGCCCCGATGGGGACAGGGTAGAGACCCAGTACTTC. It translates to CASSRPDGDRVETQYF.